This T cell receptor beta chain was identified in a study of blood T cell repertoires in COVID-19. Germline CDR1 MNHNY, CDR2 SVGAGI (reference sequence). The V end lost 5 bases, the J end lost 0 bases, and 20 bases lay between the germline ends. There are 17 residues in the CDR3. Some clones are missing from TCRdb's copy, which holds only in-frame ones; the method was immunoSEQ multiplex PCR. Of approximately 130,000 clones listed, more than 65% were seen once; the top ten hold about 2.2%. The gene calls are TRBV6-6 and TRBJ2-7, with D perhaps TRBD2 (6 bases). Input material: peripheral blood. This receptor was taken from a woman between 65 and 79 years old with acute or convalescent COVID-19. The DNA for the CDR3 is TGTGCCAGCAGTCCCTCGGGGCGCGGGGCTAGCTCCTACGAGCAGTACTTC. Translating it yields CASSPSGRGASSYEQYF.